This TCR beta chain was found in a study of beta chain features in type 1 diabetes. Findings and caveats of the study: Shorter TCRB CDR3s, moderately but significantly so, marked every one of the four CD4+ subsets in Type 1 diabetes patients. Cells expressing TCR highly could be over-represented by cDNA sequencing.

The V end lost 5 bases, the J end lost 2 bases, and 9 bases lay between the germline ends. The CDR3 extends over 13 amino acids. Germline V lookup: CDR1 SEHNR, CDR2 FQNEAQ (reference sequence). The whole isolated RNA underwent reverse transcription, so sequencing captured expressed TCRB transcripts. Generated by immunoSEQ multiplex PCR, the TCRdb table keeps only in-frame clones and is missing some. The sample carries about 400,000 clones, around 12% recorded once. Regarding this clone: As yet, its antigen is unknown.

A single heparinised blood sample, averaging roughly 0.11 L, was obtained per donor. This clonotype originated in a man younger than 30 in good health. The source material was naive CD4+ T cells from blood. The chain carries TRBV7-9 and TRBJ1-2, with a possible D match to TRBD1 (6 bases). The CDR3 loop reads CASSPTGNYGYTF. The DNA of the CDR3 is TGTGCCAGCAGCCCAACAGGGAACTATGGCTACACCTTC.